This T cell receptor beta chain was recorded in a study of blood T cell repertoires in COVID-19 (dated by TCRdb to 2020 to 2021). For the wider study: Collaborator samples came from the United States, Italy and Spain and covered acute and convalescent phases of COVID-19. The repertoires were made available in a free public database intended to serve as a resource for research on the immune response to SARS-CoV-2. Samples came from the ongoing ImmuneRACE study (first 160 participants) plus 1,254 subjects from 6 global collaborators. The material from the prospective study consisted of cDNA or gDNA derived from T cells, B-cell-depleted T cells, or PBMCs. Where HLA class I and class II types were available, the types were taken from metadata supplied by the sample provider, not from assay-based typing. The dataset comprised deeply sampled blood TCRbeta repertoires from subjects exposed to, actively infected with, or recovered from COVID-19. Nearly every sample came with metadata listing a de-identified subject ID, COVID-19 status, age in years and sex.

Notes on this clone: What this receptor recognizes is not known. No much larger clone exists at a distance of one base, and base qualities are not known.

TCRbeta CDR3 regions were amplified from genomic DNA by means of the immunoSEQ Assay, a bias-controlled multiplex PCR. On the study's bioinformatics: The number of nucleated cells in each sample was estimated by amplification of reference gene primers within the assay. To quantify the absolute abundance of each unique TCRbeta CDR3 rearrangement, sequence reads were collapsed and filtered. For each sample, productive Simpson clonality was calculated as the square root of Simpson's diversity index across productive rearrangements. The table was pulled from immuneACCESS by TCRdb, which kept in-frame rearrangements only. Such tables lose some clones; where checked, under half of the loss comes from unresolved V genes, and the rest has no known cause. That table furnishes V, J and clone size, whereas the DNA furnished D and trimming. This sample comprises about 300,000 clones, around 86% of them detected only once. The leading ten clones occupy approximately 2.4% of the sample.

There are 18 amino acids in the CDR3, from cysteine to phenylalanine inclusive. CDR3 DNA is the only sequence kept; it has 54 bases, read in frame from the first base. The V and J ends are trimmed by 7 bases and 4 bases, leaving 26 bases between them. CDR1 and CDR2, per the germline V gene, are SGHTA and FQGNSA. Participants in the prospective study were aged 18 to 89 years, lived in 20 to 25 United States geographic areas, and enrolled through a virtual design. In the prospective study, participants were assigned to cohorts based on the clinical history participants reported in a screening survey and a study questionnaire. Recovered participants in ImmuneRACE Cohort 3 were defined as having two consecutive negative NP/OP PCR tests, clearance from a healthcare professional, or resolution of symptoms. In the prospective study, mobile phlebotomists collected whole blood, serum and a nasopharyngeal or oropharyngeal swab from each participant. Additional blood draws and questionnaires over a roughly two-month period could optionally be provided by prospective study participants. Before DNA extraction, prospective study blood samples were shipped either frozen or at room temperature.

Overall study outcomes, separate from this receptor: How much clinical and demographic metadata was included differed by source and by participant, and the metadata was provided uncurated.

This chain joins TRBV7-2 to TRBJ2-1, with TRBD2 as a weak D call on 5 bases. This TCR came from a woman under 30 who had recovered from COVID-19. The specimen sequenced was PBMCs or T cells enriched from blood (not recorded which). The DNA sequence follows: TGTGCCAGCATCCGGAGGACCCCTACCGTGGGTATTTACAATGAGCAGTTCTTC. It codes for CASIRRTPTVGIYNEQFF.